The source of this T cell receptor beta chain is a study of cytomegalovirus exposure and HLA in healthy donors. Findings and limits, study-wide: Rarity held for most TCR sequences, but there were some public TCRs that occurred in many donors. In vitro confirmation showed three CMV-associated chains to be CMV antigen specific. TCR beta chains numbering more than 150 were designated cytomegalovirus-associated.

Measured with immunoSEQ multiplex PCR; TCRdb has only the in-frame clones, and not every one. The table records about 160,000 clones, over 85% of them present only once. Germline V CDR1 and CDR2: SGHNT, YYREEE (reference sequence). V was clipped by 1 base and J by 11 bases; unmatched bases: 13. The CDR3 consists of 15 residues. As for this clone: Antigen specificity is unknown.

The receptor's source is a woman between 18 and 30 years old in good health and CMV-seropositive. Sequenced sample: PBMCs. The rearrangement joins TRBV5-4 to TRBJ1-2; 8 nucleotides align to TRBD1. The CDR3 region has the DNA TGTGCCAGCAGCTTGAGCGCGACAGGGGCCTGGAAGTACACCTTC. Protein: CASSLSATGAWKYTF.